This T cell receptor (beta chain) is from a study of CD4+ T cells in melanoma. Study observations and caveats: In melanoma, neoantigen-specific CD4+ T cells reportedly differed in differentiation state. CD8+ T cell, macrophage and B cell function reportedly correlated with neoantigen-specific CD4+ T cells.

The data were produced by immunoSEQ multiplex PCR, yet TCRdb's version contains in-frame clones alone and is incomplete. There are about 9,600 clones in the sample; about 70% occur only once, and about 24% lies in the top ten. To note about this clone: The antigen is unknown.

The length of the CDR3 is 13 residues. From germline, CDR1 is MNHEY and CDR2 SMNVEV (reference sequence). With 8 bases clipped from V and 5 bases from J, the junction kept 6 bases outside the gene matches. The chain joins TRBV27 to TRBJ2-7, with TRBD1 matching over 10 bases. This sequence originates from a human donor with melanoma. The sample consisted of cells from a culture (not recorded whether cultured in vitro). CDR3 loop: CASGDRGLNEQYF. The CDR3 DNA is TGTGCCAGCGGGGACAGGGGTCTTAACGAGCAGTACTTC.